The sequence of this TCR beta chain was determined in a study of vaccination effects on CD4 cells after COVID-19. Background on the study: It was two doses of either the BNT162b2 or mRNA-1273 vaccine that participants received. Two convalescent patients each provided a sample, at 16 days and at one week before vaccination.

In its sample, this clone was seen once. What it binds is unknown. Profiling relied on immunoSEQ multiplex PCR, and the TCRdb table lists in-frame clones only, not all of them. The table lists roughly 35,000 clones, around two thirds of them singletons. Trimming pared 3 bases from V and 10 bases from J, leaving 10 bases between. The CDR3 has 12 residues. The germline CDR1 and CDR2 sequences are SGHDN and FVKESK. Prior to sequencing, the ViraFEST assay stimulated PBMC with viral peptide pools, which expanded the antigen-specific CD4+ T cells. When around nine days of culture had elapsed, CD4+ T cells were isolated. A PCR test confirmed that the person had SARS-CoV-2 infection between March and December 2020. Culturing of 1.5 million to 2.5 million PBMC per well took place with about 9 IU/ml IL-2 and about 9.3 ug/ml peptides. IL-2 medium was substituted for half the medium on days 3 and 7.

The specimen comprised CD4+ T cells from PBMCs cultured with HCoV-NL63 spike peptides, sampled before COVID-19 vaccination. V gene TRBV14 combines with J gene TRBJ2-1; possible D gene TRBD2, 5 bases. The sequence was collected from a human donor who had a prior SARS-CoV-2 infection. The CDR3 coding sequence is TGTGCCAGCAGCCACCGGACTTGGGAGCAGTTCTTC. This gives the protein CASSHRTWEQFF.